This T cell receptor (beta chain) comes out of a study of blood T cell repertoires in COVID-19. TCRdb keeps only in-frame clones here, not all; method: immunoSEQ multiplex PCR. Found here are approximately 58,000 clones, roughly four fifths of them singletons; the top ten hold more than 30%. The clonotype originates from a man aged 55-75 years with COVID-19, enrolled during active disease. Sequencing input: peripheral blood.

The CDR3 region has the DNA TGTGCCAGCAGTCCAATCAGGTCTAACTCTGGGGCCAACGTCCTGACTTTC. Encoded protein: CASSPIRSNSGANVLTF. This rearrangement joins TRBV2 to TRBJ2-6; D unresolved. The CDR3 runs to 17 residues. V lost 5 bases to trimming and J lost 0 bases, with 14 bases between them. Germline CDR1 reads SNHLY; CDR2 reads FYNNEI.